The present T cell receptor beta chain was sequenced within a study of CD8+ T cells in alopecia areata. Comments on this clone: Other DNA sequences in this specimen translate into the identical CDR3.

The germline CDR1 and CDR2 sequences are GTSNPN and SVGIG (reference sequence). Deletions cut 1 base from V and 3 bases from J, with 7 bases between. CDR3 size: 13 residues. It was cDNA, reverse transcribed from extracted RNA, that served as the sequencing template. TCRdb's copy holds only in-frame clones and misses some; the assay was immunoSEQ multiplex PCR. The table records 190,000 or so clones, roughly three fifths of them present only once. Treatment of the sample: oral pan-JAK inhibitor, 5-10 mg twice daily. The chain recombines TRBV30 with TRBJ1-3; D gene ambiguous. The receptor was derived from a human donor with alopecia areata. The sequencing here drew on CD4+ T cells sorted from blood, taken at week 4, from a patient treated with tofacitinib. CDR3 in amino acids: CAWSGGSGNTIYF. CDR3 DNA: TGTGCCTGGAGTGGTGGGAGTGGAAACACCATATATTTT. Supplemented by reference TRBV30 and TRBJ1-3, the full variable domain reads SQTIHQWPATLVQPVGSPLSLECTVEGTSNPNLYWYRQAAGRGLQLLFYSVGIGQISSEVPQNLSASRPQDRQFILSSKKLLLSDSGFYLCAWSGGSGNTIYFGEGSWLTVV.